This entry features one T cell receptor beta chain sequence. This sample is part of a study of cytomegalovirus exposure and HLA in healthy donors. 13 Jbeta primers and 60 Vbeta primers were used for the PCR. Generated by immunoSEQ multiplex PCR, the TCRdb table keeps only in-frame clones and is missing some. Among 110,000 or so clones listed, over 70% were seen once. Sequenced sample: PBMCs. This sequence was found in a woman aged 50 to 60 in good health and CMV-seropositive.

CDR3 in DNA: TGCAGCGTGACCGGACAGGGCTCAGGGTACGAGCAGTACTTC. Translating it yields CSVTGQGSGYEQYF. The V gene is TRBV29-1, the J gene TRBJ2-7; 8 bases fit TRBD1. Germline CDR1 SQVTM, CDR2 ANQGSEA. Trimming at V came to 6 bases and at J to 4 bases, leaving 11 bases not matched to a gene. This CDR3 is built from 14 residues.